This T cell receptor (beta chain) is from a study of Graves' ophthalmopathy and Graves' hyperthyroidism. Notes on the study in general: Most thyroid clonotypes with frequency above 0.001 were detected in blood too. Sensitivity of around 86% and specificity of approximately 76% were achieved when a 13-signature model separated ophthalmopathy from stable hyperthyroidism.

Notes on this clonotype: Antigen specificity is unknown. Being one base from a much bigger clone, this may be a read error.

Beta-chain TCR CDR3 regions were amplified from RNA transcripts. The first-round RT-PCR employed HTBI primers together with the Qiagen OneStep RT-PCR kit. A multiplex PCR was then performed as the second round. TCRdb ran MiXCR on the multiplex PCR reads and lists one entry per CDR3 protein. The sample has 40,000 to 45,000 distinct CDR3 sequences; approximately 52% are singletons. Other autoimmune diseases, uncontrolled infections, pregnancy and lactation each led to patient exclusion. Patients were diagnosed from clinical symptoms, serum thyroxine, TRAb, thyroid ultrasound and orbital computed tomography. This CDR3 comprises 15 residues. Between the trimmed V and J ends, which lost 4 bases and 5 bases, there was a span of 16 bases. The germline V gene has CDR1 SGDLS and CDR2 YYNGEE.

The sequence came from an adult man with Graves' ophthalmopathy. V gene TRBV9 combines with J gene TRBJ1-5; D might be TRBD1 (5 bases). The source material was peripheral blood. The CDR3 loop is CASSLAGEGDQPQHF. The CDR3 DNA reads TGTGCCAGCAGCTTAGCGGGGGAGGGCGATCAGCCCCAGCATTTT.